The T cell receptor (beta chain) under discussion was sequenced for a study of spatial heterogeneity in lung cancer. Whole-study context: More beta-chain than alpha-chain sequences were consistently detected.

Germline lookup yields CDR1 DFQATT and CDR2 SNEGSKA (reference sequence). The CDR3 length is 15 residues. Trimming removed 3 bases from V and 1 base from J, with 14 bases in between. Stated time point: sample taken at primary tumor resection. Unsorted whole RNA samples from tumor, nontumor lung or frozen PBMC were sequenced. The study tagged each TCR cDNA molecule with a unique molecular identifier. TCRdb fed the 5' RACE reads into MiXCR, producing one record per CDR3 protein. The sample includes just under 95,000 distinct CDR3 sequences, about 12% of them seen just once. The rearrangement links TRBV20-1 to TRBJ2-3, with TRBD2 as a possible D gene (6 bases). This receptor was identified in a male donor with early-stage non-small cell lung cancer. Sequenced here: PBMCs, sampled at surgery. The CDR3 is CSARRPSEGTDTQYF. In DNA, the CDR3 is TGCAGTGCTAGGAGGCCTAGCGAGGGCACAGATACGCAGTATTTT.